These T cell receptor beta chains were read from a single sample in a study of T cell responses to AZD1222 COVID-19 vaccine. Generated by immunoSEQ multiplex PCR, the TCRdb table keeps only in-frame clones and is missing some. This table holds tens of thousands of clones, 85% to 95% found once. Source: peripheral blood, taken on day 0 of MenACWY control vaccination. The receptors here all came from an adult in good health. Each CDR3 is given with its conserved first and last residue. A D gene is named only where the DNA matches it firmly.

D: .; length: 13; V: TRBV9; J: TRBJ2-1; CDR3: CASSVTLGGEQFF
D: .; length: 14; V: TRBV5-1; J: TRBJ1-5; CDR3: CASSPRVGNQPQHF
D: .; length: 14; V: TRBV6-2/TRBV6-3; J: TRBJ2-1; CDR3: CASSYPKGHNEQFF
D: TRBD1; length: 13; V: TRBV6-5; J: TRBJ2-1; CDR3: CASKNRGPGEQFF
D: TRBD1; length: 17; V: TRBV5-1; J: TRBJ1-1; CDR3: CASSSVAGTENPTEAFF
D: .; length: 13; V: TRBV5-4; J: TRBJ2-2; CDR3: CASSFTVGGELFF
D: TRBD1; length: 14; V: TRBV28; J: TRBJ2-5; CDR3: CASSSRDSEETQYF
D: TRBD1; length: 16; V: TRBV28; J: TRBJ1-1; CDR3: CASSLSYRGANTEAFF
D: TRBD2; length: 20; V: TRBV7-6; J: TRBJ2-1; CDR3: CASRPSAGVGTSGRNNEQFF
D: .; length: 13; V: TRBV2; J: TRBJ2-1; CDR3: CASTEMWVGEQFF
D: .; length: 13; V: TRBV5-1; J: TRBJ1-5; CDR3: CASSLGAGQPQHF
D: .; length: 14; V: TRBV6-5; J: TRBJ2-3; CDR3: CASRSEGTTDTQYF
D: TRBD1; length: 13; V: TRBV18; J: TRBJ2-1; CDR3: CASSQGQGNEQFF
D: TRBD1; length: 14; V: TRBV5-5; J: TRBJ1-6; CDR3: CASSVTGDNSPLHF
D: .; length: 14; V: TRBV5-1; J: TRBJ2-7; CDR3: CASSFSGPSREQYF
D: TRBD2; length: 18; V: TRBV7-9; J: TRBJ2-1; CDR3: CASSPRRGTSEGYNEQFF
D: .; length: 15; V: TRBV9; J: TRBJ2-1; CDR3: CASSVESEPYNEQFF
D: .; length: 12; V: TRBV5-8; J: TRBJ2-7; CDR3: CASSSNSYEQYF
D: .; length: 15; V: TRBV6-5; J: TRBJ2-1; CDR3: CASSYRQDYWGEQFF
D: .; length: 16; V: TRBV9; J: TRBJ1-3; CDR3: CASSVAGSPSGNTIYF
D: TRBD1; length: 14; V: TRBV5-6; J: TRBJ2-7; CDR3: CASRGQGLAYEQYF
D: .; length: 15; V: TRBV7-9; J: TRBJ1-1; CDR3: CASSPPQGPNTEAFF
D: .; length: 13; V: TRBV7-9; J: TRBJ1-2; CDR3: CASSLDTNYGYTF
D: .; length: 12; V: TRBV5-1; J: TRBJ2-2; CDR3: CASSPNTGELFF
D: .; length: 17; V: TRBV5-1; J: TRBJ2-3; CDR3: CASSGGGVVAPERTQYF
D: .; length: 15; V: TRBV30; J: TRBJ1-6; CDR3: CAWGRGSSYNSPLHF
D: .; length: 13; V: TRBV24-1; J: TRBJ1-3; CDR3: CATSDPQGNTIYF
D: TRBD2; length: 18; V: TRBV7-9; J: TRBJ2-1; CDR3: CASSWPVGREGNNNEQFF
D: TRBD2; length: 15; V: TRBV7-8; J: TRBJ2-1; CDR3: CASSLSSSGSNEQFF
D: .; length: 17; V: TRBV7-8; J: TRBJ1-3; CDR3: CASSLEGEWGSGNTIYF
D: .; length: 13; V: TRBV4-1; J: TRBJ1-3; CDR3: CASSPRLGNTIYF
D: TRBD2; length: 15; V: TRBV29-1; J: TRBJ2-3; CDR3: CSVVTSGIQADTQYF
D: TRBD1; length: 15; V: TRBV29-1; J: TRBJ2-3; CDR3: CSVARGTGGPDTQYF
D: .; length: 13; V: TRBV7-9; J: TRBJ2-3; CDR3: CASSFQEGDTQYF
D: .; length: 16; V: TRBV9; J: TRBJ2-3; CDR3: CASSPRGRRNTDTQYF
D: .; length: 14; V: TRBV11-1; J: TRBJ2-7; CDR3: CASSRDIYSYEQYF